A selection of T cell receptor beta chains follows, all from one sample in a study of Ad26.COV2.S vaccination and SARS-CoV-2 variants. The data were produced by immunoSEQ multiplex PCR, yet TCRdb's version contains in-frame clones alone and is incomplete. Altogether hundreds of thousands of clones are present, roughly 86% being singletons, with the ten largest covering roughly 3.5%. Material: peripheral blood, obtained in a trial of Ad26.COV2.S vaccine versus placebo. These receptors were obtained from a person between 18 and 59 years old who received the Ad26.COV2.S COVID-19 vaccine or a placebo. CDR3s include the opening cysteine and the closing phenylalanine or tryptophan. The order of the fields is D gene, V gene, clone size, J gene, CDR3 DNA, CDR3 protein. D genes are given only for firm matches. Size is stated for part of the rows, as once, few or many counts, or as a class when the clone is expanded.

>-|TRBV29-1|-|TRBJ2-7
TGCAGCGTTGTGCCAGACTCGAGCTCCTACGAGCAGTACTTC
CSVVPDSSSYEQYF
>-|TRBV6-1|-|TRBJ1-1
TGTGCCAGCAGTGAAGTCGGGGTACAGTGGTCTGAAGCTTTCTTT
CASSEVGVQWSEAFF
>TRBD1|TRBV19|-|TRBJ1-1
TGTGCCAGTAGTACCCCTCCCTTCGGACAGGGCCCTACGAACACTGAAGCTTTCTTT
CASSTPPFGQGPTNTEAFF
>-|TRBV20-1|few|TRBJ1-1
TGCAGTGCTAGTCGGGTGAACACTGAAGCTTTCTTT
CSASRVNTEAFF
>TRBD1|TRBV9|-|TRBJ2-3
TGTGCCAGCAGCCCGAGACAGGGCACGGGAGATACGCAGTATTTT
CASSPRQGTGDTQYF
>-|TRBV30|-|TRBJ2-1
TGTGCCTGGAGTACAGGGGGGGGATACAATGAGCAGTTCTTC
CAWSTGGGYNEQFF
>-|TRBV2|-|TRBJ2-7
TGTGCCAGCACTCCCCCGGGTGGCTCCTACGAGCAGTACTTC
CASTPPGGSYEQYF
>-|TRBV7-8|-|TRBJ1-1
TGTGCCAGCAGCCGAGAAGGGGCGGGGAACACTGAAGCTTTCTTT
CASSREGAGNTEAFF
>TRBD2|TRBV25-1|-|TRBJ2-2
TGTGCCAGCAGTGAACGACTAGCGGGAGACACCGGGGAGCTGTTTTTT
CASSERLAGDTGELFF
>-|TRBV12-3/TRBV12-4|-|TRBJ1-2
TGTGCCAGCAGTAGGGACACCAGCGGTGGCTACACCTTC
CASSRDTSGGYTF
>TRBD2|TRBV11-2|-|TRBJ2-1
TGTGCCAGCAGCACCCAGGGACTAGCGGGTTACAATGAGCAGTTCTTC
CASSTQGLAGYNEQFF
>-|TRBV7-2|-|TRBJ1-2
TGTGCCAGCAGCCTTTTTCGGGGCCCTAACTATGGCTACACCTTC
CASSLFRGPNYGYTF
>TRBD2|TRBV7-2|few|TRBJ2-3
TGTGCCAGCAGCTGGGCCGGGACTAGCGGCACAGATACGCAGTATTTT
CASSWAGTSGTDTQYF
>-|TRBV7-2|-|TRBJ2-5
TGTGCCAGCAGCTTACGGGGGTTTGCAGGGATTCAGGAGACCCAGTACTTC
CASSLRGFAGIQETQYF
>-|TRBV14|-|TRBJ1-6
TGTGCCAGCTCGTCCCAGCGGGATTCACCCCTCCACTTT
CASSSQRDSPLHF
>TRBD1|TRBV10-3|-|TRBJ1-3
TGTGCCATCAGTCCGGGACAGGGTGTCCCTGGAAACACCATATATTTT
CAISPGQGVPGNTIYF
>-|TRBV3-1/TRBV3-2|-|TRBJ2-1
TGTGCCAGCAGCCAAGAAATGGATGAGCAGTTCTTC
CASSQEMDEQFF
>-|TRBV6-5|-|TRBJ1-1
TGTGCCAGCAGTTCTCATTGGGAAGGTACTGAAGCTTTCTTT
CASSSHWEGTEAFF
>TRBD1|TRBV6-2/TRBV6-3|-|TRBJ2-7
TGTGCCAGCAGTTGGGACAGATCCTACGAGCAGTACTTC
CASSWDRSYEQYF
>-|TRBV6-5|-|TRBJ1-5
TGTGCCAGCAGTTCTCGGACGGGGCAGCCCCAGCATTTT
CASSSRTGQPQHF
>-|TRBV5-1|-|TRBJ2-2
TGCGCCAGCAGCTTGGCCCCAGGGCAAGACACCGGGGAGCTGTTTTTT
CASSLAPGQDTGELFF
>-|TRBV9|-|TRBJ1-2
TGTGCCAGCAGCCCAGCGGTAACAGCCTATGGCTACACCTTC
CASSPAVTAYGYTF
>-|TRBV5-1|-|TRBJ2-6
TGCGCCAGCAGCTTGGGACAGAACTCTGGGGCCAACGTCCTGACTTTC
CASSLGQNSGANVLTF
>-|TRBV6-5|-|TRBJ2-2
TGTGCCAGCAGTTCTCCGGGACGATTATTTTTT
CASSSPGRLFF
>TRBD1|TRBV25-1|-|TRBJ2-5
TGTGCCAGCAGTGAACACAGGGGCGGGCAAGAGACCCAGTACTTC
CASSEHRGGQETQYF
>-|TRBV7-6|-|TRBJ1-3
TGTGCCAGCAGCCTGGACATGTCGGGAAACACCATATATTTT
CASSLDMSGNTIYF
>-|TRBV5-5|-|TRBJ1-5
TGTGCCAGCAGCTTGCGGGCTTTTAGCAATCAGCCCCAGCATTTT
CASSLRAFSNQPQHF
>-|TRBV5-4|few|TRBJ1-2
TGTGCCAGCAGCACAACTCAGGGAAAGTATGGCTACACCTTC
CASSTTQGKYGYTF
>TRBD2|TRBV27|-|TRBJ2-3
TGTGCCAGCAGTTCCGGACTAGCGGGAGCCGACCACACACGCGATACGCAGTATTTT
CASSSGLAGADHTRDTQYF
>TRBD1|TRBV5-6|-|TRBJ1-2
TGTGCCAGCAGCTCCGGGACAGCCTATGGCTACACCTTC
CASSSGTAYGYTF
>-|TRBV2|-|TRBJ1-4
TGTGCCAGCAGTCGGCGGGCTAATGAAAAACTGTTTTTT
CASSRRANEKLFF
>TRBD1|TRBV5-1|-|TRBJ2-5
TGCGCCAGCAGCTACGGGACAGCTCAAGAGACCCAGTACTTC
CASSYGTAQETQYF
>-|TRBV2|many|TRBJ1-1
TGTGCCAGCAGTGCCCCGAGGGGGAGTACTGAAGCTTTCTTT
CASSAPRGSTEAFF
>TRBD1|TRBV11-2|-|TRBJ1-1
TGTGCCAGCAGCTCACGACAGGGGGGCACTGAAGCTTTCTTT
CASSSRQGGTEAFF